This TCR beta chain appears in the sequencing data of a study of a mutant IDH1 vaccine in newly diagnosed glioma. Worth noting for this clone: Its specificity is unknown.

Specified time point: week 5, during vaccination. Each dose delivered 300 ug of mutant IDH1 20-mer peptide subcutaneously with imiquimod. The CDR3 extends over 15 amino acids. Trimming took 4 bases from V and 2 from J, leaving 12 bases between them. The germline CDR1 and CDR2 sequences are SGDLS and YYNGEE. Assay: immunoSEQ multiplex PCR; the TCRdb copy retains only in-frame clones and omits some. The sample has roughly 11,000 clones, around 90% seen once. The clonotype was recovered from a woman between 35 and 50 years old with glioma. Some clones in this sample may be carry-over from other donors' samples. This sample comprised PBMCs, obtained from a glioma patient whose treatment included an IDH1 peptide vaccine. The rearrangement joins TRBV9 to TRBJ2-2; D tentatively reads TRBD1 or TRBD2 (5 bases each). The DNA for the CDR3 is TGTGCCAGCAGCACCCGGGACGGAAACACCGGGGAGCTGTTTTTT. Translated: CASSTRDGNTGELFF. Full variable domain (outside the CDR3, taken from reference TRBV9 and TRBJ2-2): DSGVTQTPKHLITATGQRVTLRCSPRSGDLSVYWYQQSLDQGLQFLIQYYNGEERAKGNILERFSAQQFPDLHSELNLSSLELGDSALYFCASSTRDGNTGELFFGEGSRLTVL.